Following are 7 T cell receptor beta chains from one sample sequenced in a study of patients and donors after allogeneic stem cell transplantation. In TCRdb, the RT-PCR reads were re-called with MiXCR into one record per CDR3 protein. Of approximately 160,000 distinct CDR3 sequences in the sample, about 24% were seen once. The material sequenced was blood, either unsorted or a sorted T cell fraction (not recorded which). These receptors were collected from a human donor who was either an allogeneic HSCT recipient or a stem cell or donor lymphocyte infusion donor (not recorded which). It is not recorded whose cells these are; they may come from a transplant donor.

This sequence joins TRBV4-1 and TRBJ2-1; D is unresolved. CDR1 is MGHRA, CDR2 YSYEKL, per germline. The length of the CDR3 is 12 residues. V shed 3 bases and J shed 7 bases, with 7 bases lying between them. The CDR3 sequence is CASSHPLNEQFF. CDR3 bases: TGCGCCAGCAGCCATCCCCTGAATGAGCAGTTCTTC.

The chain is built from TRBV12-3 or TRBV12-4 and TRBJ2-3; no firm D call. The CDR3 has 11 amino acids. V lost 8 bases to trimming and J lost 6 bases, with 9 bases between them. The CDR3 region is CASGISDTQYF. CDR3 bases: TGTGCCAGCGGAATCTCGGATACGCAGTATTTT.

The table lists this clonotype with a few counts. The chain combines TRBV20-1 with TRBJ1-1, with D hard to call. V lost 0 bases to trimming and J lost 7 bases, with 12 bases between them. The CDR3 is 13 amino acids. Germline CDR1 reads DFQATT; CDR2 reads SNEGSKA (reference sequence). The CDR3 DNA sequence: TGCAGTGCTAGAGATGGTCCAGTAGTTGAAGCTTTCTTT. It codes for CSARDGPVVEAFF.

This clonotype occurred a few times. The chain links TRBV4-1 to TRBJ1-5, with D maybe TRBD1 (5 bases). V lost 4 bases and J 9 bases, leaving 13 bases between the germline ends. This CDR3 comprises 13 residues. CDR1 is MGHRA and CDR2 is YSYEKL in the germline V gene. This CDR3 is CASSPGGSGPQHF. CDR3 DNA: TGCGCCAGCAGCCCGGGGGGTTCGGGGCCCCAGCATTTT.

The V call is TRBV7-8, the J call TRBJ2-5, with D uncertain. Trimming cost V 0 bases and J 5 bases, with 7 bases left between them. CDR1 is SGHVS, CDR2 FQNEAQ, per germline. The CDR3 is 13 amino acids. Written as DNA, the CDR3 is TGTGCCAGCAGCTTAGCGATCCAGGAGACCCAGTACTTC. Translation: CASSLAIQETQYF.

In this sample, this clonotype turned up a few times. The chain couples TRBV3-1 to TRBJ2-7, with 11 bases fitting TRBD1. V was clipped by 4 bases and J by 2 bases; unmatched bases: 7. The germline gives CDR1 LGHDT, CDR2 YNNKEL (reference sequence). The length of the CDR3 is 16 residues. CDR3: CASSRIPGQGAYEQYF. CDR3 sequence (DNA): TGTGCCAGCAGCCGCATTCCGGGACAGGGGGCCTACGAGCAGTACTTC.

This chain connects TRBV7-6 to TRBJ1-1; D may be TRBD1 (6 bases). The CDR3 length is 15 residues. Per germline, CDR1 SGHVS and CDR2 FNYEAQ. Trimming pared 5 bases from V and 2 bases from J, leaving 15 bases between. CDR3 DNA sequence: TGTGCCAGCAGCCCTTTGTGGACAGCAAACACTGAAGCTTTCTTT. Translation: CASSPLWTANTEAFF.